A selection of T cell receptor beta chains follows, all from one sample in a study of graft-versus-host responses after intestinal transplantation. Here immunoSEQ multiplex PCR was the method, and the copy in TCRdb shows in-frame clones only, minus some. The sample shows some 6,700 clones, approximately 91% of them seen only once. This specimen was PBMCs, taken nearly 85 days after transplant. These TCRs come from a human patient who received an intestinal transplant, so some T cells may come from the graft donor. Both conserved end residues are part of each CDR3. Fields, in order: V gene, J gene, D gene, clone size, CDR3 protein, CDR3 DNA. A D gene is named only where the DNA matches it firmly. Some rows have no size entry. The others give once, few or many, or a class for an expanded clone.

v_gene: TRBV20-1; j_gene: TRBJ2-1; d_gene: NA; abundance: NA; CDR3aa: CSARLPNEQFF; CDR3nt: TGCAGTGCTAGACTACCCAATGAGCAGTTCTTC
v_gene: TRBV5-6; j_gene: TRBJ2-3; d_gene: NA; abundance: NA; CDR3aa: CASSFLAGTDTQYF; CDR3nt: TGTGCCAGCAGCTTCTTAGCGGGCACAGATACGCAGTATTTT
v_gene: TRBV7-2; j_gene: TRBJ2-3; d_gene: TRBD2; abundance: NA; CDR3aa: CASSTSGGSTDTQYF; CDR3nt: TGTGCCAGCAGCACTAGCGGGGGGAGCACAGATACGCAGTATTTT
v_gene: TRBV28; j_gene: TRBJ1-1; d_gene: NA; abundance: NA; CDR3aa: CASSLYTGEAFF; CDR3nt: TGTGCCAGCAGTTTATATACAGGTGAAGCTTTCTTT
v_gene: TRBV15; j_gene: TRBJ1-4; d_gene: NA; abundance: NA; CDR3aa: CATSRGDLFFNEKLFF; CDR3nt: TGTGCCACCAGCAGAGGAGACCTTTTTTTTAATGAAAAACTGTTTTTT
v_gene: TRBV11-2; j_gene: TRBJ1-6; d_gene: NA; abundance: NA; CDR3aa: CASSSQGSDNSPLHF; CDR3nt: TGTGCCAGCAGCTCACAGGGCTCGGATAATTCACCCCTCCACTTT
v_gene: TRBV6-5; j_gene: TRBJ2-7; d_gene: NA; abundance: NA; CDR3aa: CASSYRGEASYEQYF; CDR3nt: TGTGCCAGCAGTTACCGGGGTGAGGCCTCCTACGAGCAGTACTTC
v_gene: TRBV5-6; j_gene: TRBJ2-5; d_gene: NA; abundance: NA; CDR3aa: CASSTQGLQETQYF; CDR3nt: TGTGCCAGCAGCACCCAGGGGCTCCAAGAGACCCAGTACTTC
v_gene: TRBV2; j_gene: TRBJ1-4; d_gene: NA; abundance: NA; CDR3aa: CASSERGIGEKLFF; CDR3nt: TGTGCCAGCAGTGAAAGGGGAATCGGTGAAAAACTGTTTTTT
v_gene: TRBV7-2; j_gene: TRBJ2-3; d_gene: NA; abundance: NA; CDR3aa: CASSPPGVHTDTQYF; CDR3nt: TGTGCCAGCAGCCCCCCGGGGGTACACACAGATACGCAGTATTTT
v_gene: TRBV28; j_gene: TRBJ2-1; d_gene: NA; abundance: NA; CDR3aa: CASSGGLRHNEQFF; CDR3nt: TGTGCCAGCAGTGGCGGACTGAGGCACAATGAGCAGTTCTTC
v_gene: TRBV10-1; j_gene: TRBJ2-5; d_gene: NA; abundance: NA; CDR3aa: CASSPGTETQYF; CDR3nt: TGCGCCAGCAGCCCGGGGACAGAGACCCAGTACTTC
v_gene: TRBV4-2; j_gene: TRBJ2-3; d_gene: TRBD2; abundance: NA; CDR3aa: CASSQAGTSVVTDTQYF; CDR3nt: TGTGCCAGCAGCCAAGCCGGGACTAGCGTCGTCACAGATACGCAGTATTTT
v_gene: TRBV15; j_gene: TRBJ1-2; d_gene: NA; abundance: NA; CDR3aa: CATSSQDQKYGYTF; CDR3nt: TGTGCCACCAGCTCCCAAGACCAAAAGTATGGCTACACCTTC
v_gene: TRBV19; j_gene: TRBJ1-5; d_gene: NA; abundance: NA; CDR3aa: CASTKGTANSNQPQHF; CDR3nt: TGTGCCAGTACAAAGGGGACGGCTAATAGCAATCAGCCCCAGCATTTT
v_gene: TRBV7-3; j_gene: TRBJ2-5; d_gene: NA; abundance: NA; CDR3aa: CASSRAGGTQYF; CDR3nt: TGTGCCAGCAGCCGAGCGGGTGGGACCCAGTACTTC
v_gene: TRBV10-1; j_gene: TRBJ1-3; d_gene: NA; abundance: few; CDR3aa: CAREAPGNTIYF; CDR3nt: TGCGCCAGGGAGGCTCCTGGAAACACCATATATTTT